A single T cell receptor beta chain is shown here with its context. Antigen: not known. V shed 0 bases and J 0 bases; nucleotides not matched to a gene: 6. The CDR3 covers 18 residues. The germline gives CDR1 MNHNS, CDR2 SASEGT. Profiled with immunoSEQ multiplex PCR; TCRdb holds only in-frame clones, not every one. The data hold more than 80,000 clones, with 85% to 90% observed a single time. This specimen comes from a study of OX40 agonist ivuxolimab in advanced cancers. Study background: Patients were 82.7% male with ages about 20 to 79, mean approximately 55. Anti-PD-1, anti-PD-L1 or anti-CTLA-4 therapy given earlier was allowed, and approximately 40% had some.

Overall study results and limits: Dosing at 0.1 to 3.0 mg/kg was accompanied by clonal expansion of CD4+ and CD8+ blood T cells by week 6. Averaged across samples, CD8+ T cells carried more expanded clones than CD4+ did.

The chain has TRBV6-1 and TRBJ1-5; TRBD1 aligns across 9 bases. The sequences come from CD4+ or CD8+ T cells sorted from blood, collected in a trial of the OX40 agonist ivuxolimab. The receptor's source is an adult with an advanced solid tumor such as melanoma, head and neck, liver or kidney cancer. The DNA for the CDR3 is TGTGCCAGCAGTGAAGCATTGGGGACAGGGTATAGCAATCAGCCCCAGCATTTT. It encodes CASSEALGTGYSNQPQHF.